The 4 T cell receptor beta chains listed next were all sequenced from one sample in a study of T cell responses to AZD1222 COVID-19 vaccine (dated by TCRdb to 2020 to 2023). Library preparation used the immunoSEQ multiplex PCR assay. The immuneACCESS repertoire file appears here via TCRdb, limited to in-frame rearrangements. These files lack a portion of the clones; in checked studies, under half of the deficit traces to unresolved V genes, and the cause of the others is not known. The sample includes about 76,000 clones, with roughly 84% observed a single time. In total, the top ten clones hold roughly a tenth of the sample. The sample's time point label, in plain terms: baseline before first vaccination. The material was peripheral blood, obtained on day 0 of AZD1222 vaccination. These receptors were collected from an adult in good health.

This chain joins TRBV2 and TRBJ1-1; no firm D call. The germline CDR1 and CDR2 sequences are SNHLY and FYNNEI. V lost 7 bases to trimming and J lost 7 bases, with 13 bases between them. The CDR3 is made up of 12 amino acids. DNA of the CDR3: TGTGCCAGCACCCGAACCGGGTTTGAAGCTTTCTTT. Its protein is CASTRTGFEAFF. The complete variable domain, with remaining parts taken from reference TRBV2 and TRBJ1-1, reads EPEVTQTPSHQVTQMGQEVILRCVPISNHLYFYWYRQILGQKVEFLVSFYNNEISEKSEIFDDQFSVERPDGSNFTLKIRSTKLEDSAMYFCASTRTGFEAFFGQGTRLTVV.

V and J are TRBV5-1 and TRBJ1-2, with 7 bases matching TRBD1. Germline V gene data show CDR1 as SGHRS and CDR2 as YFSETQ. CDR3 length equals 16 residues. V was clipped by 4 bases and J by 0 bases; unmatched bases: 9. Written as DNA, the CDR3 is TGCGCCAGCAGCACGGCCACAGGGGCGGCTAACTATGGCTACACCTTC. It translates to CASSTATGAANYGYTF.

This chain connects TRBV15 to TRBJ1-5, with 7 bases aligning to TRBD1. The J segment lost 4 bases and the V segment lost 4 bases, leaving 13 bases of the junction unmatched. CDR3 length: 17 amino acids. CDR1 LNHNV and CDR2 YYDKDF come from the germline V gene (reference sequence). This chain's CDR3 is CATSTPSPGTANQPQHF. In DNA, the CDR3 is TGTGCCACCAGCACCCCTTCCCCCGGGACAGCTAATCAGCCCCAGCATTTT.

The chain carries TRBV7-9 and TRBJ1-2; D is ambiguous. V gave up 5 bases and J gave up 3 bases, with 7 bases separating them. The CDR3 contains 12 residues. Germline values: CDR1 SEHNR, CDR2 FQNEAQ (reference sequence). This chain's CDR3 is CASSRGDYGYTF. CDR3 nucleotide sequence: TGTGCCAGCAGCCGGGGAGACTATGGCTACACCTTC.